This TCR beta chain was captured by sequencing in a study of T cells after posttransplantation cyclophosphamide. Whole-study results and caveats: TRB clonality was highly associated with recipient CMV seropositivity and reactivation.

The repertoire was sequenced with immunoSEQ multiplex PCR; TCRdb's copy has only in-frame clones and lacks some. Altogether over 45,000 clones were found in the sample, and no singletons occur. This clone was detected many times. No antigen is known for it. V lost 0 bases and J lost 3, with 15 bases in between. Germline CDR1 and CDR2: MGHRA and YSYEKL. The CDR3 covers 17 residues. The sequence came from a man aged 35 to 55 in good health, CMV-negative, and a related stem cell transplant donor. V is TRBV4-1 and J is TRBJ2-1, with unresolved D. The specimen sequenced was PBMCs. Here the CDR3 reads CASSQDSRLELYNEQFF. Written as DNA, the CDR3 is TGCGCCAGCAGCCAAGATTCGCGGCTCGAGCTCTACAATGAGCAGTTCTTC.